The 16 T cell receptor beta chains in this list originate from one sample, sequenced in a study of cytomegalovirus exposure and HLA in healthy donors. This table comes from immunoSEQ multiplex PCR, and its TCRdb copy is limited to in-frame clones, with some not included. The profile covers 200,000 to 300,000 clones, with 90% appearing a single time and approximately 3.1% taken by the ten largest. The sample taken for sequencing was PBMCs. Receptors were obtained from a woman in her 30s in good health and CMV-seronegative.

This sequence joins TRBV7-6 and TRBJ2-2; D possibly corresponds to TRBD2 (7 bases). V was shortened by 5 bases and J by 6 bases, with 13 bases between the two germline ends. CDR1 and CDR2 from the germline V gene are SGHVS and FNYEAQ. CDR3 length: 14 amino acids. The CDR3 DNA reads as TGTGCCAGCAGCGCCCGGGGGGCCGCCGGGGAGCTGTTTTTT. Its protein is CASSARGAAGELFF.

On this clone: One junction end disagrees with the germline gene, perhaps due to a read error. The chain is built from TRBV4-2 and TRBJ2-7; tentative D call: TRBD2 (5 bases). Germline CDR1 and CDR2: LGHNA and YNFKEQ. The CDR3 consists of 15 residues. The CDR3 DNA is TGTGCCAGCAGCCATGCCGAAACTACCTCAGTTGGGGAGCACTTC. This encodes CASSHAETTSVGEHF.

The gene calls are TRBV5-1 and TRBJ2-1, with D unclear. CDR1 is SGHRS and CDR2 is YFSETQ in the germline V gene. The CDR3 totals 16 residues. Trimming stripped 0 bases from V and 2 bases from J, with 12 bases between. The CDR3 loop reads CASSLERAGAYNEQFF. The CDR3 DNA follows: TGCGCCAGCAGCTTGGAACGCGCCGGAGCCTACAATGAGCAGTTCTTC.

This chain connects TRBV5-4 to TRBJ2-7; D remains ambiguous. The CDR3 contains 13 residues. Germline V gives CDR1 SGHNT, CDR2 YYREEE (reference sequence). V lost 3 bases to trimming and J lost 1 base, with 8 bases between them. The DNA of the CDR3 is TGTGCCAGCAGCTATACAAATTCCTACGAGCAGTACTTC. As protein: CASSYTNSYEQYF. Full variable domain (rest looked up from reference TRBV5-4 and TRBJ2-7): ETGVTQSPTHLIKTRGQQVTLRCSSQSGHNTVSWYQQALGQGPQFIFQYYREEENGRGNFPPRFSGLQFPNYSSELNVNALELDDSALYLCASSYTNSYEQYFGPGTRLTVT.

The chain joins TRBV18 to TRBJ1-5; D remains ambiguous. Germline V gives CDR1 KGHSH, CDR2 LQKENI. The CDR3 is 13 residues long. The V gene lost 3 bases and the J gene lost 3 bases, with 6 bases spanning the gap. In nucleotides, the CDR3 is TGTGCCAGCTCACCGATTAACAATCAGCCCCAGCATTTT. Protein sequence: CASSPINNQPQHF. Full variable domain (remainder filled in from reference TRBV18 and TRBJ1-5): NAGVMQNPRHLVRRRGQEARLRCSPMKGHSHVYWYRQLPEEGLKFMVYLQKENIIDESGMPKERFSAEFPKEGPSILRIQQVVRGDSAAYFCASSPINNQPQHFGDGTRLSIL.

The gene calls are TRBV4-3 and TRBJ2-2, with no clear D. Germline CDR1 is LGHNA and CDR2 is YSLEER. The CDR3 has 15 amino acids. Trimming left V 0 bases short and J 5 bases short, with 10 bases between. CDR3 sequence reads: CASSQDPVWTGELFF. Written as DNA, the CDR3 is TGCGCCAGCAGCCAAGATCCCGTATGGACCGGGGAGCTGTTTTTT.

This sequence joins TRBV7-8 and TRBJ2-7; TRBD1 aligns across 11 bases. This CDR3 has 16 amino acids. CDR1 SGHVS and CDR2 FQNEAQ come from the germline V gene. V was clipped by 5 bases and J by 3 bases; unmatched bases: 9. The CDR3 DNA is TGTGCCAGCAGCGGACGGACAGGGGGCGCGGGCTACGAGCAGTACTTC. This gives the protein CASSGRTGGAGYEQYF.

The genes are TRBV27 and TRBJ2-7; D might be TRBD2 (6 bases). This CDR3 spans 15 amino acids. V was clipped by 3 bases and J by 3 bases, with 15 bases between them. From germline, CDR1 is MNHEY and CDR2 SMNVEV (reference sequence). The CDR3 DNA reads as TGTGCCAGCAGTTTCGGGGGAAGGGGATTCTACGAGCAGTACTTC. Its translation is CASSFGGRGFYEQYF.

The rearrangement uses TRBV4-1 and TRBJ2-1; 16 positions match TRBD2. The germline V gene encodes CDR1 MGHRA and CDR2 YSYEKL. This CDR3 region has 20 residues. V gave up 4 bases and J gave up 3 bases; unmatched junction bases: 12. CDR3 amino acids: CASSPSSGLAGGQLYNEQFF. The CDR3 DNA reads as TGCGCCAGCAGCCCTAGTTCGGGACTAGCGGGAGGGCAACTCTACAATGAGCAGTTCTTC.

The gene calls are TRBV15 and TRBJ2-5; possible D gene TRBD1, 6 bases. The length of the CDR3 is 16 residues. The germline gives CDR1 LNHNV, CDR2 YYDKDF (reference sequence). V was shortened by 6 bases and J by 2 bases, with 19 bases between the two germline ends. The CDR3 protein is CATSKFGLGAQETQYF. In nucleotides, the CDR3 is TGTGCCACCAGTAAGTTCGGACTGGGGGCTCAAGAGACCCAGTACTTC.

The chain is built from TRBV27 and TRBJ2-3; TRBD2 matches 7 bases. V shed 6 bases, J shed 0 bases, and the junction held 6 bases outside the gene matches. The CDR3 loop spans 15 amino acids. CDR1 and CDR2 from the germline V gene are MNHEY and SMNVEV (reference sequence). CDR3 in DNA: TGTGCCAGCAGGTTGGCGGGACTAAGCACAGATACGCAGTATTTT. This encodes CASRLAGLSTDTQYF.

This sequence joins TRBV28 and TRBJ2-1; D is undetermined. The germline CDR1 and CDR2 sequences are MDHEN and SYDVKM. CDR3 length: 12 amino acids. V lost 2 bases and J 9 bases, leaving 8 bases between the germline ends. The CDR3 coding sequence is TGTGCCAGCAGTTTAGGGTCGCGTGAGCAGTTCTTC. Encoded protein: CASSLGSREQFF.

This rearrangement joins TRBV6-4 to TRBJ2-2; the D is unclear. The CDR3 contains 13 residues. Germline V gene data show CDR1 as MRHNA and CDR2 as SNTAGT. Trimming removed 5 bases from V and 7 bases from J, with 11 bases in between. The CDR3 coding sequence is TGTGCCAGCAGTCAAATCAGTGGCGGGGAGCTGTTTTTT. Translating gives CASSQISGGELFF.

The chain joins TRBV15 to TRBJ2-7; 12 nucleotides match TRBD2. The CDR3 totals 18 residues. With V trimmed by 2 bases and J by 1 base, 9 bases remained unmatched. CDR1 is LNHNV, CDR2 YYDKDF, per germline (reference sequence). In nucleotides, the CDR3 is TGTGCCACCAGCAGACTCCGACTAGCGGGAGTTAATTCCTACGAGCAGTACTTC. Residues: CATSRLRLAGVNSYEQYF. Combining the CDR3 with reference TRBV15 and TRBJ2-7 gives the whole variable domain DAMVIQNPRYQVTQFGKPVTLSCSQTLNHNVMYWYQQKSSQAPKLLFHYYDKDFNNEADTPDNFQSRRPNTSFCFLDIRSPGLGDTAMYLCATSRLRLAGVNSYEQYFGPGTRLTVT.

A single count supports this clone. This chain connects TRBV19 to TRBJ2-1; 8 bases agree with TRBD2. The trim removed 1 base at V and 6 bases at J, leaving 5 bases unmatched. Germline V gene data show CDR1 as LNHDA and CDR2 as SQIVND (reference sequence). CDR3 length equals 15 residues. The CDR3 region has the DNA TGTGCCAGTAGTATAGTAGCGGGACAAAGCAATGAGCAGTTCTTC. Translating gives CASSIVAGQSNEQFF.

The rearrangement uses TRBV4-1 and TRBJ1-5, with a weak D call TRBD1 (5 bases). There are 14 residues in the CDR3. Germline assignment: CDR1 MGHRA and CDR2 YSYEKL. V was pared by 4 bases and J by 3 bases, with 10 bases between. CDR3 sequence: CASSPDSSNQPQHF. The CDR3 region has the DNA TGCGCCAGCAGCCCCGACAGTTCCAATCAGCCCCAGCATTTT.